Described below is a single TCR beta chain sequence and its context. The data were produced by immunoSEQ multiplex PCR, yet TCRdb's version contains in-frame clones alone and is incomplete. The sample yields about 22,000 clones, roughly 91% seen once. These data come from a study of T cell changes during pregnancy in multiple sclerosis. The CDR3 has 12 residues. V was clipped by 3 bases and J by 8 bases, with 10 bases between them. The germline V gene encodes CDR1 GTSNPN and CDR2 SVGIG (reference sequence). The chain links TRBV30 to TRBJ1-4; D is undetermined. The specimen was CD8+ T cells from peripheral blood mononuclear cells, collected in the third trimester of pregnancy. The source of this sequence is a female donor with multiple sclerosis, enrolled in a pregnancy study. CDR3 in amino acids: CAWSSRREKLFF. The CDR3 DNA reads as TGTGCCTGGAGCTCGAGGAGGGAAAAACTGTTTTTT.